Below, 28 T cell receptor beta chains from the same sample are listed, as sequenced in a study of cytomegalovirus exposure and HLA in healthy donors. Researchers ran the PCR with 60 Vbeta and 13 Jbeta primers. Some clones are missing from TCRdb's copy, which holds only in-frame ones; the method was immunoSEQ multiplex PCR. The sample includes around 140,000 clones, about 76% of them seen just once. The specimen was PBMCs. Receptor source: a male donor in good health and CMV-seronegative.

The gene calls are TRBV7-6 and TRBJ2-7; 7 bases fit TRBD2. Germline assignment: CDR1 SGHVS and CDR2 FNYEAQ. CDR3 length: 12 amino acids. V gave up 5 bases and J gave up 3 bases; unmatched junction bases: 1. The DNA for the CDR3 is TGTGCCAGCAGCCCTAGCGGCTACGAGCAGTACTTC. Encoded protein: CASSPSGYEQYF. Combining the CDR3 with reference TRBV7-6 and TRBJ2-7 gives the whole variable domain GAGVSQSPRYKVTKRGQDVALRCDPISGHVSLYWYRQALGQGPEFLTYFNYEAQQDKSGLPNDRFSAERPEGSISTLTIQRTEQRDSAMYRCASSPSGYEQYFGPGTRLTVT.

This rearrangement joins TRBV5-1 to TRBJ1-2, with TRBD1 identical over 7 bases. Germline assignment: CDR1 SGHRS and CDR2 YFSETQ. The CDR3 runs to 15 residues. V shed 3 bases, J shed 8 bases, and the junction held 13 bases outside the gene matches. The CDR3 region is CASSYDRASSWGYTF. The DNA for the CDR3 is TGCGCCAGCAGCTACGACAGGGCGTCCTCTTGGGGCTACACCTTC.

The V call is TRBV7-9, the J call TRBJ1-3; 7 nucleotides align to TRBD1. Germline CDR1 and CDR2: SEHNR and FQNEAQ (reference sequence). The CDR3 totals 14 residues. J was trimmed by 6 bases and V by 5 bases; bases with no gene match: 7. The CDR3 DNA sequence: TGTGCCAGCAGCACTCCGGGACAGAAAAACACCATATATTTT. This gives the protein CASSTPGQKNTIYF. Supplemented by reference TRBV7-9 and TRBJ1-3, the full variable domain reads DTGVSQNPRHKITKRGQNVTFRCDPISEHNRLYWYRQTLGQGPEFLTYFQNEAQLEKSRLLSDRFSAERPKGSFSTLEIQRTEQGDSAMYLCASSTPGQKNTIYFGEGSWLTVV.

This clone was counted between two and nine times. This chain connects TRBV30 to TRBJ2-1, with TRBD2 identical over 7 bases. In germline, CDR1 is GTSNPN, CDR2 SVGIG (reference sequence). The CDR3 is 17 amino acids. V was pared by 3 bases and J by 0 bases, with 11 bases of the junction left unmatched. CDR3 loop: CAWREIAGQSSYNEQFF. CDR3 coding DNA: TGTGCCTGGAGGGAAATAGCGGGTCAAAGCTCCTACAATGAGCAGTTCTTC.

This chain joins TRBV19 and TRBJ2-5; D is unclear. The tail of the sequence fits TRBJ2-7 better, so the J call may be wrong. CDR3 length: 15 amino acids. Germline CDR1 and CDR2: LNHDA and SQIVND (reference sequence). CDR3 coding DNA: TGTGCCAGTAGTATAAACAGTTTGGCCACCTACGAGCAGTACTTC. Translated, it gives CASSINSLATYEQYF.

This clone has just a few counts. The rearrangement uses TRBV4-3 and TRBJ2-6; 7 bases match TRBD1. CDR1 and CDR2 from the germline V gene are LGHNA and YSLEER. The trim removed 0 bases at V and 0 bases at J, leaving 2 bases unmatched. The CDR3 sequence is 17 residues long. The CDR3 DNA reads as TGCGCCAGCAGCCAAGATGGGGACAGCTCTGGGGCCAACGTCCTGACTTTC. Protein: CASSQDGDSSGANVLTF.

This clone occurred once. The CDR3 bases are TGTGCCAGCAGCTTACTACGAGGACAAGAGACCCAGTACTTC. Protein sequence: CASSLLRGQETQYF. The genes are TRBV11-2 and TRBJ2-5; no firm D call. This CDR3 comprises 14 residues. Between the trimmed V and J ends, which lost 2 bases and 2 bases, there was a span of 9 bases. The germline CDR1 and CDR2 sequences are SGHAT and FQNNGV. Using reference TRBV11-2 and TRBJ2-5 for the parts outside the CDR3, the full variable domain is EAGVAQSPRYKIIEKRQSVAFWCNPISGHATLYWYQQILGQGPKLLIQFQNNGVVDDSQLPKDRFSAERLKGVDSTLKIQPAKLEDSAVYLCASSLLRGQETQYFGPGTRLLVL.

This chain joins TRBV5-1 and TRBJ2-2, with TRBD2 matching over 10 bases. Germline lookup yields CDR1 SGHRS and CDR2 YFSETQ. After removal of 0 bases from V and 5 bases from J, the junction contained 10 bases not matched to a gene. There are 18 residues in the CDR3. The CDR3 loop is CASSLALAGGRSTGELFF. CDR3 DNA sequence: TGCGCCAGCAGCTTGGCTTTAGCGGGGGGTCGAAGTACCGGGGAGCTGTTTTTT.

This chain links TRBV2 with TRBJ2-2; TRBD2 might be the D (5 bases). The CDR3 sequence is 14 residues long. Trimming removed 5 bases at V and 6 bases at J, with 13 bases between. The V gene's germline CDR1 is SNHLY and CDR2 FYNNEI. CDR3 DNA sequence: TGTGCCAGCAGTCTTCGGGCGGGCCCCGGGGAGCTGTTTTTT. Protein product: CASSLRAGPGELFF.

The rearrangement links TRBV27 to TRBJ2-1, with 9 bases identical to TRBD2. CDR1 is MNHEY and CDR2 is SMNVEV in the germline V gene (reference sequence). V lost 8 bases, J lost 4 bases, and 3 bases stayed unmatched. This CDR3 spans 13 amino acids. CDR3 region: CASGLAGYNEQFF. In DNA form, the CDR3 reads TGTGCCAGCGGGCTAGCGGGATACAATGAGCAGTTCTTC.

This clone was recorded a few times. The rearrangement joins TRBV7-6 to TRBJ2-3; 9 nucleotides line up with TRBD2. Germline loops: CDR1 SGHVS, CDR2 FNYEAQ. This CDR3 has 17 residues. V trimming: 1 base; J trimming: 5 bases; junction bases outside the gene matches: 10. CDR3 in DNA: TGTGCCAGCAGCTTAGGTCCTAGCGGGACGCCGGGAGATACGCAGTATTTT. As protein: CASSLGPSGTPGDTQYF.

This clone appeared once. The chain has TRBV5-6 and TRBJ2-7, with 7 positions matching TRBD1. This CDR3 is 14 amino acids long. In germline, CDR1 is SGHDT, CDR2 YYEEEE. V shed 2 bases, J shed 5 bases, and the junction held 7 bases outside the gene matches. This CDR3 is CASSFPGGRNEQYF. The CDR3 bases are TGTGCCAGCAGCTTCCCAGGGGGTAGGAACGAGCAGTACTTC.

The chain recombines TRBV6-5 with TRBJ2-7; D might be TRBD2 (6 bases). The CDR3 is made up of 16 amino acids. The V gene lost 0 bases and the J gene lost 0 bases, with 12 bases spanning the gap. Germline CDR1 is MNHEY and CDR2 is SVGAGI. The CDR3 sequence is CASSYSRRGNSYEQYF. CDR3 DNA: TGTGCCAGCAGTTACTCGAGGCGGGGAAACTCCTACGAGCAGTACTTC.

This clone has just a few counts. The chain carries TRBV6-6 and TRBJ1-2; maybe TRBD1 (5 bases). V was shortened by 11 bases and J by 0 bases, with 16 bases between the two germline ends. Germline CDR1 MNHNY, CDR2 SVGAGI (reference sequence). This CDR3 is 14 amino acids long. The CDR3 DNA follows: TGTGCCGGTTCCTCAGACAGAACTAACTATGGCTACACCTTC. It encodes CAGSSDRTNYGYTF.

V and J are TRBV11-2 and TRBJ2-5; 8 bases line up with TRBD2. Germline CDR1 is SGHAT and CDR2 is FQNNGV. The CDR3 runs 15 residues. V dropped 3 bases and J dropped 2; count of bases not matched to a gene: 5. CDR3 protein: CASSLYGRDQETQYF. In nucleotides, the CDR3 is TGTGCCAGCAGCTTGTACGGGAGGGATCAAGAGACCCAGTACTTC. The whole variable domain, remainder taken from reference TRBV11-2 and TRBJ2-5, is EAGVAQSPRYKIIEKRQSVAFWCNPISGHATLYWYQQILGQGPKLLIQFQNNGVVDDSQLPKDRFSAERLKGVDSTLKIQPAKLEDSAVYLCASSLYGRDQETQYFGPGTRLLVL.

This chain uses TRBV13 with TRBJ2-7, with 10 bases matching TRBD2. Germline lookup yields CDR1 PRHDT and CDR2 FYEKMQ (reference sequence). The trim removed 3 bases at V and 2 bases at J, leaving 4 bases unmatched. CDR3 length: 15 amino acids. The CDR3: CASSLGSGGAYEQYF. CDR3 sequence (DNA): TGTGCCAGCAGCTTGGGGAGCGGGGGGGCCTACGAGCAGTACTTC.

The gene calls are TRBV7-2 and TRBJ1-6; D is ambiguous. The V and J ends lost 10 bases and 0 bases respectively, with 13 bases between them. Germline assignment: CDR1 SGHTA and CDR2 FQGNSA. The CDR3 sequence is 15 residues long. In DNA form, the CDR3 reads TGTGCCACCCCGGACTTCAGCTCCTATAATTCACCCCTCCACTTT. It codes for CATPDFSSYNSPLHF. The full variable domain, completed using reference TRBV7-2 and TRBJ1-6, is GAGVSQSPSNKVTEKGKDVELRCDPISGHTALYWYRQSLGQGLEFLIYFQGNSAPDKSGLPSDRFSAERTGGSVSTLTIQRTQQEDSAVYLCATPDFSSYNSPLHFGNGTRLTVT.

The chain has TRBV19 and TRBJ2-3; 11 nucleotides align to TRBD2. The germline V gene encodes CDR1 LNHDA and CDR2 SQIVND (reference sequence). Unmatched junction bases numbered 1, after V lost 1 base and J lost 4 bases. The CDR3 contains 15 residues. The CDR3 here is CASSIGLAGSDTQYF. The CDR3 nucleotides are TGTGCCAGTAGTATAGGACTAGCGGGATCAGATACGCAGTATTTT.

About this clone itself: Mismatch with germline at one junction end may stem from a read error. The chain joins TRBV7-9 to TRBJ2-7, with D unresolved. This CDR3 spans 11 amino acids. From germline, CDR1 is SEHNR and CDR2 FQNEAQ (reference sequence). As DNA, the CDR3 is TGTTCCAGCAGCTTAACGAGTGAGCAGTACTTC. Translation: CSSSLTSEQYF.

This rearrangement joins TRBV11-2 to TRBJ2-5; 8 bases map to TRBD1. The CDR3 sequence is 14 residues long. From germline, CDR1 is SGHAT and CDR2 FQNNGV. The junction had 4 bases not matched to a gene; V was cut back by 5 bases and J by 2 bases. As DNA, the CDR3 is TGTGCCAGCAGCGGGACAGGCGCACAAGAGACCCAGTACTTC. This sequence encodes CASSGTGAQETQYF.

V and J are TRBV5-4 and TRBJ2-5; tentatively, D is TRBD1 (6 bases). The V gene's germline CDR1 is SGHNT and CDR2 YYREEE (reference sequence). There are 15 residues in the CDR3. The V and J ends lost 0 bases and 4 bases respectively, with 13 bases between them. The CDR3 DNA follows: TGTGCCAGCAGCTTGGACCCACAGGGTCGAGAGACCCAGTACTTC. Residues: CASSLDPQGRETQYF.

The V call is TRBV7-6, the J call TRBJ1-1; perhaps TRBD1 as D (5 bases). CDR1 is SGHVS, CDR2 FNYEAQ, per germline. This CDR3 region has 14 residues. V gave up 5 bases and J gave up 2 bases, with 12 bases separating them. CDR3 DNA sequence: TGTGCCAGCAGCGAGACAGAGGATAACACTGAAGCTTTCTTT. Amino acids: CASSETEDNTEAFF.

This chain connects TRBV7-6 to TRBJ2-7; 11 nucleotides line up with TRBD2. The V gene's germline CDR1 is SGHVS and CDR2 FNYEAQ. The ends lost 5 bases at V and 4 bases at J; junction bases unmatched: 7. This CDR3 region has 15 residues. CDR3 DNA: TGTGCCAGCAGCACAAATAGCGGGGGGGGGTACGAGCAGTACTTC. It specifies CASSTNSGGGYEQYF.

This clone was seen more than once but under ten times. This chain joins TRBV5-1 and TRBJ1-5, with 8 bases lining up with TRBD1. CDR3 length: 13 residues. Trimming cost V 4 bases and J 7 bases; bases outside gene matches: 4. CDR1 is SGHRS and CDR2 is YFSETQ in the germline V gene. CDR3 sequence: CASSANRGQPQHF. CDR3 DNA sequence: TGCGCCAGCAGCGCTAACAGGGGGCAGCCCCAGCATTTT.

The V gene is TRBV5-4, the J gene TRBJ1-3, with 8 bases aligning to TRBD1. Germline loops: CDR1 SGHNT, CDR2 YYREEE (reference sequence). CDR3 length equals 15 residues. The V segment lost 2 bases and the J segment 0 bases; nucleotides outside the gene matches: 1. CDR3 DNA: TGTGCCAGCAGCTTTACAGGGGGCTCTGGAAACACCATATATTTT. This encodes CASSFTGGSGNTIYF.

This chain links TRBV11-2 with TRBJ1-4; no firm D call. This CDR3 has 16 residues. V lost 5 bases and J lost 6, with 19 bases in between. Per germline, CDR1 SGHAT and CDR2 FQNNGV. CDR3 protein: CASSLTQDIRYEKLFF. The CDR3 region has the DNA TGTGCCAGCAGCCTTACCCAGGATATTCGGTATGAAAAACTGTTTTTT.

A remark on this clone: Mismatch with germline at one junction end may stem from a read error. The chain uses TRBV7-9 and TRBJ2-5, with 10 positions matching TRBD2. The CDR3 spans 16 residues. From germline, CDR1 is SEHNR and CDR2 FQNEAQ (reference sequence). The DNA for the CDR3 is TGTTCCAGCGCTTCCTCCCGGACTAGCGGTCAAGAGACCCAGTACTTC. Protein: CSSASSRTSGQETQYF.

The CDR3 nucleotides read TGTGCCAGCAGCCTTTCGAACAGGGGCTGGGCTGGAAACACCATATATTTT. Encoded protein: CASSLSNRGWAGNTIYF. The chain links TRBV14 to TRBJ1-3; TRBD1 matches 7 bases. V shed 4 bases and J 2 bases; nucleotides not matched to a gene: 11. The germline V gene has CDR1 SGHDN and CDR2 FVKESK. The CDR3 totals 17 residues. Filled out from reference TRBV14 and TRBJ1-3, the complete variable domain reads EAGVTQFPSHSVIEKGQTVTLRCDPISGHDNLYWYRRVMGKEIKFLLHFVKESKQDESGMPNNRFLAERTGGTYSTLKVQPAELEDSGVYFCASSLSNRGWAGNTIYFGEGSWLTVV.